The clone carrying this TCR beta chain was counted a few times. Antigen unknown. The V end was cut by 3 bases, the J end by 2 bases, with 8 bases between. CDR1 MNHEY and CDR2 SMNVEV come from the germline V gene (reference sequence). The CDR3 contains 14 residues. From the 5' RACE reads, TCRdb called clonotypes with MiXCR, one entry per CDR3 protein. The profile covers over 200,000 distinct CDR3 sequences, with approximately 9% appearing a single time and over 4.5% taken by the ten largest. This specimen belongs to a study of identical twins. Study-level results: Invariant MAIT and iNKT cells are populations that could partly confound zero-insertion analyses.

The gene calls are TRBV27 and TRBJ2-1; weak D call: TRBD1 (5 bases). The sequenced material came from memory (CD45RO+) T cells sorted from blood. The TCR comes from a woman aged 18-29 years in good health. CDR3 sequence: CASSFSQAYNEQFF. CDR3 coding DNA: TGTGCCAGCAGTTTTTCACAGGCCTACAATGAGCAGTTCTTC.